These T cell receptor beta chains were read from a single sample in a study of spatial heterogeneity in lung cancer. MiXCR was run by TCRdb on the 5' RACE reads, yielding one entry per CDR3 protein. The sample yields some 54,000 distinct CDR3 sequences, less than 9.5% seen once. The starting material was PBMCs, obtained at follow-up. The receptor set was obtained from a female donor with early-stage non-small cell lung cancer. The CDR3 runs from the conserved cysteine through the conserved F or W. A D gene is named only where the DNA matches it firmly. Clone size is not always given. Where it is, it says once, few, many or a class for expanded clones.

abundance: few; v_gene: TRBV2; d_gene: -; j_gene: TRBJ1-2; CDR3nt: TGTGCCAGCATGGACCGAAACTATGGCTACACCTTC; CDR3aa: CASMDRNYGYTF
abundance: many; v_gene: TRBV3-1; d_gene: -; j_gene: TRBJ1-2; CDR3nt: TGTGCCAGCAGCCAATTCAGCGGGGGTCCCACAAATAACTATGGCTACACCTTC; CDR3aa: CASSQFSGGPTNNYGYTF
abundance: -; v_gene: TRBV11-2; d_gene: TRBD1; j_gene: TRBJ1-2; CDR3nt: TGTGCCAGCAGCTTAGTGGGACAGGGCACCTATGGCTACACCTTC; CDR3aa: CASSLVGQGTYGYTF
abundance: -; v_gene: TRBV27; d_gene: TRBD1; j_gene: TRBJ2-7; CDR3nt: TGTGCCAGCAGCCTCAACAGGGGCTACGAGCAGTACTTC; CDR3aa: CASSLNRGYEQYF
abundance: -; v_gene: TRBV18; d_gene: -; j_gene: TRBJ1-5; CDR3nt: TGTGCCAGCTCACCGACAGTGCGGGAGCAGCCCCAGCATTTT; CDR3aa: CASSPTVREQPQHF
abundance: many; v_gene: TRBV6-5; d_gene: -; j_gene: TRBJ2-7; CDR3nt: TGTGCCAGCAGTTTACAGAGGTCAAGCTACGAGCAGTACTTC; CDR3aa: CASSLQRSSYEQYF
abundance: many; v_gene: TRBV4-1; d_gene: -; j_gene: TRBJ2-3; CDR3nt: TGCGCCAGTAGGGACGTTAGCACAGATACGCAGTATTTT; CDR3aa: CASRDVSTDTQYF
abundance: few; v_gene: TRBV7-8; d_gene: TRBD1; j_gene: TRBJ2-5; CDR3nt: TGTGCCAGCAGCTTGCTGACAGGGCCCCAAGAGACCCAGTACTTC; CDR3aa: CASSLLTGPQETQYF
abundance: many; v_gene: TRBV12-3/TRBV12-4; d_gene: TRBD1; j_gene: TRBJ2-7; CDR3nt: TGTGCCAGCAGTCCGCTTACAGGGGCTAACGAGCAGTACTTC; CDR3aa: CASSPLTGANEQYF
abundance: few; v_gene: TRBV21-1; d_gene: -; j_gene: TRBJ1-1; CDR3nt: TGTGCCAGCAGCCCCCATGGGGGCTGGGAAACTGAAGCTTTCTTT; CDR3aa: CASSPHGGWETEAFF
abundance: many; v_gene: TRBV29-1; d_gene: -; j_gene: TRBJ1-3; CDR3nt: TGCAGCGTTGAAGATCAGGCCAGGGCTGGAAACACCATATATTTT; CDR3aa: CSVEDQARAGNTIYF
abundance: few; v_gene: TRBV11-2; d_gene: -; j_gene: TRBJ1-2; CDR3nt: TGTGCCAGCAGCTTGCCCACGGGGCTGGGTGGCTACACCTTC; CDR3aa: CASSLPTGLGGYTF
abundance: -; v_gene: TRBV7-2; d_gene: -; j_gene: TRBJ1-2; CDR3nt: TGTGCCAGCAATCGGGGCTATGGCTACACCTTC; CDR3aa: CASNRGYGYTF
abundance: -; v_gene: TRBV20-1; d_gene: -; j_gene: TRBJ1-5; CDR3nt: TGCAGTGCAGCACGGACAGCGCCTCATCAGCCCCAGCATTTT; CDR3aa: CSAARTAPHQPQHF
abundance: many; v_gene: TRBV12-3/TRBV12-4; d_gene: TRBD1; j_gene: TRBJ1-1; CDR3nt: TGTGCCAGCAGTCTCACAGGGGTGGCTGAAGCTTTCTTT; CDR3aa: CASSLTGVAEAFF
abundance: many; v_gene: TRBV2; d_gene: TRBD1; j_gene: TRBJ2-7; CDR3nt: TGTGCCAGCAGGCGCGGACAGGGAGGAGGATACGAGCAGTACTTC; CDR3aa: CASRRGQGGGYEQYF
abundance: many; v_gene: TRBV15; d_gene: TRBD1; j_gene: TRBJ1-5; CDR3nt: TGTGCCACCAGCAGAGGACAGGGGATTCAGCCCCAGCATTTT; CDR3aa: CATSRGQGIQPQHF
abundance: -; v_gene: TRBV12-5; d_gene: TRBD1; j_gene: TRBJ2-1; CDR3nt: TGTGCTAGTGGTTTAACCCCGGGACAGGGGTCCCATGAGCAGTTCTTC; CDR3aa: CASGLTPGQGSHEQFF
abundance: many; v_gene: TRBV7-9; d_gene: TRBD1; j_gene: TRBJ2-5; CDR3nt: TGTGCCAGCAGCGTACAGGGGGAGACCCAGTACTTC; CDR3aa: CASSVQGETQYF
abundance: few; v_gene: TRBV6-1; d_gene: -; j_gene: TRBJ2-7; CDR3nt: TGTGCCAGCAGCCACAGCATTTACGAGCAGTACTTC; CDR3aa: CASSHSIYEQYF
abundance: many; v_gene: TRBV5-1; d_gene: -; j_gene: TRBJ1-2; CDR3nt: TGCGCCAGCAGCTTGGACAGCAACTATGGCTACACCTTC; CDR3aa: CASSLDSNYGYTF
abundance: many; v_gene: TRBV12-3/TRBV12-4; d_gene: -; j_gene: TRBJ1-1; CDR3nt: TGTGCCAGCAGGAGACAGATGAACACTGAAGCTTTCTTT; CDR3aa: CASRRQMNTEAFF
abundance: many; v_gene: TRBV21-1; d_gene: -; j_gene: TRBJ2-1; CDR3nt: TGTGCCAGCAGCCCGCGGACCGCAAGCTCCTACAATGAGCAGTTCTTC; CDR3aa: CASSPRTASSYNEQFF
abundance: -; v_gene: TRBV20-1; d_gene: TRBD2; j_gene: TRBJ2-7; CDR3nt: TGCAGGGAGCGGGGGGAAAACGCCGAGCAGTACTTC; CDR3aa: CRERGENAEQYF
abundance: many; v_gene: TRBV27; d_gene: TRBD2; j_gene: TRBJ2-1; CDR3nt: TGTGCCAGCAGCTGGGGGACTAGGCAGTTCTTC; CDR3aa: CASSWGTRQFF
abundance: few; v_gene: TRBV2; d_gene: -; j_gene: TRBJ2-3; CDR3nt: TGTGCCAGCTTGATGGTTACAGATACGCAGTATTTT; CDR3aa: CASLMVTDTQYF
abundance: many; v_gene: TRBV18; d_gene: TRBD2; j_gene: TRBJ2-3; CDR3nt: TGTGCCAGCTCACCTATTATAGCGGGGGGCACAGATACGCAGTATTTT; CDR3aa: CASSPIIAGGTDTQYF
abundance: many; v_gene: TRBV2; d_gene: -; j_gene: TRBJ2-3; CDR3nt: TGTGCCAGCAGGTCTCTGGGGGGTTCGGATACGCAGTATTTT; CDR3aa: CASRSLGGSDTQYF
abundance: few; v_gene: TRBV23-1; d_gene: -; j_gene: TRBJ2-7; CDR3nt: TGCGCCAGCAGTCAATCGAAGTACTTC; CDR3aa: CASSQSKYF